The next 13 T cell receptor beta chains were all read from a single sample in a study of early T cells in non-severe SARS-CoV-2 infection. From the 5' RACE reads, TCRdb called clonotypes with MiXCR, one entry per CDR3 protein. This sample has tens of thousands of distinct CDR3 sequences; roughly a tenth occur once, and the top ten carry under 9%. The source material was whole blood. These TCRs come from an adult who was a healthcare worker with PCR-confirmed SARS-CoV-2 infection or an uninfected control (not recorded which).

The rearrangement joins TRBV27 to TRBJ2-2; D not resolved. Germline V CDR1 and CDR2: MNHEY, SMNVEV (reference sequence). The CDR3 is made up of 14 amino acids. The V and J ends lost 8 bases and 2 bases respectively, with 12 bases between them. The DNA of the CDR3 is TGTGCCAGCCGACGGGCCCCTAACACCGGGGAGCTGTTTTTT. Translated: CASRRAPNTGELFF.

This clonotype was counted ten times or more. The rearrangement joins TRBV5-5 to TRBJ2-3; a possible D gene is TRBD2 (5 bases). V was pared by 0 bases and J by 7 bases, with 21 bases between. Germline CDR1 reads SGHKS; CDR2 reads YYEKEE (reference sequence). This CDR3 is 17 amino acids long. For the CDR3, the DNA is TGTGCCAGCAGCTTGGCGGGTCGACCTCCTTTAGCGTATACGCAGTATTTT. Its translation: CASSLAGRPPLAYTQYF.

The sample holds a few counts of this clonotype. V is TRBV3-1 and J is TRBJ2-2; tentative D call: TRBD2 (6 bases). The CDR3 spans 16 residues. The V end was cut by 3 bases, the J end by 1 base, with 12 bases between. Germline CDR1 is LGHDT and CDR2 is YNNKEL (reference sequence). The CDR3 coding sequence is TGTGCCAGCAGCCATCGAACTAGCAGGAACACCGGGGAGCTGTTTTTT. Translated: CASSHRTSRNTGELFF.

This clonotype was observed at least ten times. The genes are TRBV4-1 and TRBJ2-1; 14 nucleotides match TRBD2. This CDR3 has 17 amino acids. V dropped 4 bases and J dropped 6; count of bases not matched to a gene: 8. Germline values: CDR1 MGHRA, CDR2 YSYEKL. CDR3 nucleotides: TGCGCCAGCAGCCCGGGGACTAGCGGGAGTGGGGGCAATGAGCAGTTCTTC. Amino acids: CASSPGTSGSGGNEQFF.

V and J are TRBV6-2 or TRBV6-3 and TRBJ1-2, with 9 nucleotides matching TRBD1. The germline V gene encodes CDR1 MNHEY and CDR2 SVGEGT. Germline trimming cut 4 bases from V and 5 bases from J; bases unmatched to any gene: 5. The length of the CDR3 is 14 residues. In DNA, the CDR3 is TGTGCCAGCAGTTTTGGACAGGGGACTTATGGCTACACCTTC. It yields the protein CASSFGQGTYGYTF.

This clonotype turned up a few times. The J gene is TRBJ1-1, the V gene TRBV11-2; tentative D call: TRBD1 (6 bases). There are 14 residues in the CDR3. The germline V gene has CDR1 SGHAT and CDR2 FQNNGV. Trimming shortened V by 3 bases and J by 4 bases, and 12 bases separated the two germline ends. The chain's CDR3 is CASSFVRDITEAFF. CDR3 DNA sequence: TGTGCCAGCAGCTTCGTCCGGGACATCACTGAAGCTTTCTTT.

This clonotype counts as medium-sized. J is TRBJ2-5 and V is TRBV9; 7 bases fit TRBD2. V dropped 0 bases and J dropped 7; count of bases not matched to a gene: 3. CDR1 and CDR2 from the germline V gene are SGDLS and YYNGEE. This CDR3 has 13 residues. CDR3 in DNA: TGTGCCAGCAGCGTAGCCGGACTAGGGACCCAGTACTTC. Encoded protein: CASSVAGLGTQYF.

This clonotype was found many times. The chain is built from TRBV5-8 and TRBJ2-5; D perhaps matches TRBD1 (6 bases). The V and J ends lost 4 bases and 1 base respectively, with 14 bases between them. CDR1 and CDR2 from the germline V gene are SGHTS and YDEGEE. CDR3 length: 15 amino acids. The CDR3 DNA follows: TGTGCCAGCAGCGTCCGTGGCAGGGGCCAAGAGACCCAGTACTTC. It codes for CASSVRGRGQETQYF.

V gene TRBV6-2 or TRBV6-3 combines with J gene TRBJ2-3; 10 bases agree with TRBD2. Germline loops: CDR1 MNHEY, CDR2 SVGEGT. The V and J ends lost 9 bases and 4 bases, in that order; junction bases with no gene match: 13. The length of the CDR3 is 16 residues. The CDR3 reads CASSSGRASFPDTQYF. The CDR3 DNA reads as TGTGCCAGTTCAAGCGGGAGGGCCTCTTTTCCAGATACGCAGTATTTT.

This clonotype was observed a handful of times. This chain connects TRBV12-3 or TRBV12-4 to TRBJ2-3; D gene uncertain. The germline V and J ends were trimmed by 6 bases and 2 bases, with 12 bases remaining between them. This CDR3 spans 14 amino acids. The CDR3 nucleotides are TGTGCCAGCAGCCTTGGGTGGACCACAGATACGCAGTATTTT. Encoded protein: CASSLGWTTDTQYF.

V is TRBV19 and J is TRBJ2-2, with D perhaps TRBD1 or TRBD2 (6 bases each). Trimming removed 6 bases at V and 4 bases at J, with 18 bases between. The CDR3 covers 16 residues. CDR1 is LNHDA, CDR2 SQIVND, per germline (reference sequence). As DNA, the CDR3 is TGTGCCAGTAGCCTTAGGGGGGCAGGCGGCACCGGGGAGCTGTTTTTT. It specifies CASSLRGAGGTGELFF.

The chain recombines TRBV12-3 or TRBV12-4 with TRBJ2-1; 8 bases align to TRBD2. This CDR3 contains 15 residues. Trimming took 7 bases from V and 6 from J; bases not matched to a gene: 11. Here the CDR3 reads CASKSNGLARNEQFF. DNA of the CDR3: TGTGCCAGCAAGTCCAATGGACTAGCTCGCAATGAGCAGTTCTTC.

The V gene is TRBV29-1, the J gene TRBJ1-1; a possible D gene is TRBD1 (6 bases). Between the trimmed V and J ends, which lost 4 bases and 0 bases, there was a span of 9 bases. This CDR3 spans 13 amino acids. The germline V gene has CDR1 SQVTM and CDR2 ANQGSEA. CDR3 sequence (DNA): TGCAGCGTTGTGGGACACCTGAACACTGAAGCTTTCTTT. Translating gives CSVVGHLNTEAFF.